The rows below give T cell receptor beta chains drawn from one sample of a study of T cell changes during pregnancy in multiple sclerosis. The table came from immunoSEQ multiplex PCR; TCRdb's copy has only in-frame clones and leaves some out. The sample has tens of thousands of clones, around 92% seen once. Specimen: peripheral blood, collected after pregnancy. Receptor source: a female donor with multiple sclerosis, enrolled in a pregnancy study. Each CDR3 is given with its conserved first and last residue. Fields, in order: V gene, D gene, clone size, J gene, CDR3 DNA, CDR3 protein. The D gene is left open where the match is weak. For some rows the clone size is stated as once, few or many, or as a class when expanded; others skip it.

>TRBV11-2|.|.|TRBJ2-5
TGTGCCAGTCCCTTCCTAGGGGGGACCCAGTACTTC
CASPFLGGTQYF
>TRBV5-1|TRBD1|.|TRBJ2-6
TGCGCCAGCAGCTTGATTACAGGGGTGAGCTCTGGGGCCAACGTCCTGACTTTC
CASSLITGVSSGANVLTF
>TRBV5-8|.|.|TRBJ2-7
TGTGCCAGCAGCTTGATTCGCTACGAGCAGTACTTC
CASSLIRYEQYF
>TRBV6-1|.|.|TRBJ1-2
TGTGCCAGCAGTGGGGGCGTCGGCAGTGACTATGGCTACACCTTC
CASSGGVGSDYGYTF
>TRBV7-3|TRBD1|.|TRBJ2-1
TGTGCCAGCAGCCCGAGACAGGGTCCCGGTGAGCAGTTCTTC
CASSPRQGPGEQFF
>TRBV18|TRBD2|.|TRBJ2-7
TGTGCCAGCTCGTCGACTAGCGGGCGACGAAGCACCTACGAGCAGTACTTC
CASSSTSGRRSTYEQYF
>TRBV5-1|TRBD1|.|TRBJ2-1
TGCGCCAGCAGCGTCCCGGGACAGTCCTACAATGAGCAGTTCTTC
CASSVPGQSYNEQFF
>TRBV11-2|.|few|TRBJ1-3
TGTGCCAGCAGCCCAGGGGTCCGCAGCTCTGGAAACACCATATATTTT
CASSPGVRSSGNTIYF
>TRBV11-2|TRBD2|.|TRBJ2-7
TGTGCCAGCAGGGTGGGGGGGAACGAGCAGTACTTC
CASRVGGNEQYF
>TRBV7-8|.|once|TRBJ1-1
TGTGCCAGCAGCTCCTTGGACACCCTTGAAGCTTTCTTT
CASSSLDTLEAFF
>TRBV5-6|.|once|TRBJ2-3
TGTGCCAGCAGATCGGTCGGGGATACGCAGTATTTT
CASRSVGDTQYF
>TRBV5-6|TRBD1|.|TRBJ1-4
TGTGCCAGCAGGCCATCCGGGACAGGGGGTGAAAAACTGTTTTTT
CASRPSGTGGEKLFF
>TRBV7-6|.|.|TRBJ2-3
TGTGCCAGCAGCTTAGATCTATTTAGAGATACGCAGTATTTT
CASSLDLFRDTQYF
>TRBV7-8|TRBD1|once|TRBJ2-7
TGTGCCAGCAGCTCGACAGGGTATGTTTACGAGCAGTACTTC
CASSSTGYVYEQYF
>TRBV2|.|once|TRBJ1-2
TGTGCCAACTCACAGGGTACGGGCTATGGCTACACCTTC
CANSQGTGYGYTF
>TRBV4-3|.|.|TRBJ1-5
TGCGCCAGCAGCCAAGATCACGCGGGGAGCTATCAGCCCCAGCATTTT
CASSQDHAGSYQPQHF
>TRBV6-4|.|.|TRBJ2-2
TGTGCCAGTGACACCTACACCGGGGAGCTGTTTTTT
CASDTYTGELFF
>TRBV2|TRBD1|.|TRBJ2-2
TGTGCCAGGGACAGGGTCGGCACCGGGGAGCTGTTTTTT
CARDRVGTGELFF
>TRBV4-1|.|.|TRBJ1-5
TGCGCCAGCAGCCAAGAGGTGGCAGGAGACTATAGCAATCAGCCCCAGCATTTT
CASSQEVAGDYSNQPQHF
>TRBV6-6|.|.|TRBJ2-1
TGTGCCAGCAGTCCCGACGGGGTGAGCTCCTACAATGAGCAGTTCTTC
CASSPDGVSSYNEQFF
>TRBV4-1|.|.|TRBJ2-4
TGCGCCAGCAGCCCAGAGCCATTAGGGAGCCTAGCCAAAAACATTCAGTACTTC
CASSPEPLGSLAKNIQYF
>TRBV19|TRBD1|.|TRBJ2-7
TGTGCCAGTAGTAGACCCGGGACAGGGGTCGAGCAGTACTTC
CASSRPGTGVEQYF
>TRBV7-2|.|once|TRBJ2-1
TGTGCCAGCAGCTTAGCGGTTAGCTCCTACAATGAGCAGTTCTTC
CASSLAVSSYNEQFF
>TRBV12-5|TRBD1|.|TRBJ1-5
TGTGCTAGCCGGAGGGGGACAGGAGATCAGCCCCAGCATTTT
CASRRGTGDQPQHF
>TRBV4-2|TRBD1|.|TRBJ1-1
TGTGCCAGCAGCCAATACCCTGAGGTGGGACAGGGCCACGCGGATGCTTTCTTT
CASSQYPEVGQGHADAFF
>TRBV9|TRBD2|once|TRBJ2-7
TGTGCCAGCAGCGCTAGCGGGAGAGGCTACGAGCAGTACTTC
CASSASGRGYEQYF
>TRBV30|.|.|TRBJ1-5
TGTGCCTGGAGTGGGCCCGATAGCAATCAGCCCCAGCATTTT
CAWSGPDSNQPQHF
>TRBV7-2|.|once|TRBJ1-2
TGTGCCAGCAGCTCGGGGTGGTTTGGCTACACCTTC
CASSSGWFGYTF
>TRBV7-8|.|.|TRBJ2-3
TGTGCCAGCAGCCCGACTGGGACAGATACGCAGTATTTT
CASSPTGTDTQYF
>TRBV7-9|.|.|TRBJ2-1
TGTGCCAGCAGCTTAGAGCAGGCTGTGTTCGGGCAGTTCTTC
CASSLEQAVFGQFF
>TRBV2|.|few|TRBJ2-2
TGTGCCACACGGAGCGCCTCGCCCACCGGGGAGCTGTTTTTT
CATRSASPTGELFF
>TRBV29-1|TRBD2|.|TRBJ2-1
TGCAGCACGAGGCGACTAGCGGTTCCCCAGGGTGAGCAGTTCTTC
CSTRRLAVPQGEQFF
>TRBV6-5|.|.|TRBJ2-3
TGTGCCAGCAGAAAGTCTAGCGATACGCAGTATTTT
CASRKSSDTQYF
>TRBV6-6|TRBD1|.|TRBJ2-2
TGTGCCAGCAGTTCGGGACAGGGGGCGGGCACCGGGGAGCTGTTTTTT
CASSSGQGAGTGELFF
>TRBV30|.|.|TRBJ1-1
TGTGCCTGGAGAGGTGGGGGGGGAGAAGCTTTCTTT
CAWRGGGGEAFF
>TRBV19|TRBD1|.|TRBJ1-2
TGTGCCAGTAGTATGGGGTCCGGGACAGGGAACTATGGCTACACCTTC
CASSMGSGTGNYGYTF
>TRBV6-1|TRBD2|.|TRBJ2-5
TGTGCCAGCAGTGAAAGGCTAGCGGGGGCAGAGACCCAGTACTTC
CASSERLAGAETQYF
>TRBV6-5|.|.|TRBJ2-3
TGTGCCAGCAGTTACTCCCCAACTAGCTATCCTGATACGCAGTATTTT
CASSYSPTSYPDTQYF
>TRBV28|.|.|TRBJ2-7
TGTGCCAGCATACTGGGGGGATCCAACCTCTACGAGCAGTACTTC
CASILGGSNLYEQYF
>TRBV2|.|few|TRBJ1-2
TGTGCCAGCACCTTGGGGGGGGCGCATGGCTATGGCTACACCTTC
CASTLGGAHGYGYTF
>TRBV5-8|TRBD1|.|TRBJ2-4
TGTGCCAGCAGCTTGGTAGGGGACAGCAAAGCCAAAAACATTCAGTACTTC
CASSLVGDSKAKNIQYF
>TRBV27|.|.|TRBJ2-1
TGTGCCAGCAGTTTGGGGCGGTACAATGAGCAGTTCTTC
CASSLGRYNEQFF
>TRBV14|TRBD1|few|TRBJ2-7
TGTGCCAGCAGCAGGACAGGGCAGAGCTCCTACGAGCAGTACTTC
CASSRTGQSSYEQYF
>TRBV29-1|TRBD1|.|TRBJ2-7
TGCAGCGTTGGACAGGGTAACGAGCAGTACTTC
CSVGQGNEQYF
>TRBV6-5|.|.|TRBJ2-7
TGTGCCAGCGGCCGACAGCTGTACGAGCAGTACTTC
CASGRQLYEQYF
>TRBV30|.|.|TRBJ1-1
TGTGCCTGGACCCACCGAGGGCATTTAGTCTTGAACACTGAAGCTTTCTTT
CAWTHRGHLVLNTEAFF
>TRBV7-2|.|once|TRBJ2-2
TGTGCCAGCATCGAACAGGGCGGGGGACCCGGGGAGCTGTTTTTT
CASIEQGGGPGELFF
>TRBV18|.|.|TRBJ1-3
TGTGCCACCGGGGGAAACACCATATATTTT
CATGGNTIYF
>TRBV10-3|TRBD2|.|TRBJ2-1
TGTGCCATCAGTGAGGGCGGGAGTCCCTACAATGAGCAGTTCTTC
CAISEGGSPYNEQFF